A single sample is the source of the 15 T cell receptor beta chains below, sequenced in a study of T cell responses to AZD1222 COVID-19 vaccine. Libraries were prepared by immunoSEQ multiplex PCR; TCRdb keeps only in-frame clonotypes and omits some of them. The sample lists 70,000 or so clones, approximately 82% occurring once. The sample in question was peripheral blood, obtained 28 days after the second AZD1222 dose. The source is an adult who received the AZD1222 COVID-19 vaccine.

The chain couples TRBV5-6 to TRBJ1-6; D may be TRBD1 (6 bases). The CDR3 contains 15 residues. From germline, CDR1 is SGHDT and CDR2 YYEEEE. Trimming removed 2 bases from V and 4 bases from J, with 10 bases in between. CDR3 amino acids: CASSFRGTYNSPLHF. CDR3 nucleotide sequence: TGTGCCAGCAGCTTCAGGGGCACATATAATTCACCCCTCCACTTT.

The rearrangement links TRBV11-2 to TRBJ1-2; maybe TRBD1 (6 bases). The CDR3 extends over 13 amino acids. Germline V lookup: CDR1 SGHAT, CDR2 FQNNGV. Trimming removed 0 bases at V and 5 bases at J, with 7 bases between. CDR3 region: CASSLEGAYGYTF. CDR3 DNA sequence: TGTGCCAGCAGCTTAGAGGGGGCGTATGGCTACACCTTC.

There are a few counts of this clone. The V gene is TRBV15, the J gene TRBJ1-6; maybe TRBD1 (5 bases). Germline V lookup: CDR1 LNHNV, CDR2 YYDKDF (reference sequence). V dropped 5 bases and J dropped 8 bases, with 16 bases sitting between them. The length of the CDR3 is 15 residues. In DNA form, the CDR3 reads TGTGCCACCAGCCCCAACGTGGGGGGTGATTCACCCCTCCACTTT. Translation gives CATSPNVGGDSPLHF.

The chain couples TRBV28 to TRBJ1-2; D call uncertain. The CDR3 consists of 14 residues. Deletions cut 2 bases from V and 4 bases from J, with 11 bases between. Germline V lookup: CDR1 MDHEN, CDR2 SYDVKM. CDR3 protein: CASSLGTAGYGYTF. As DNA, the CDR3 is TGTGCCAGCAGTTTAGGTACAGCGGGCTATGGCTACACCTTC.

The V and J genes are TRBV12-3 or TRBV12-4 and TRBJ1-5; D not resolved. There are 13 residues in the CDR3. V gave up 3 bases and J gave up 5 bases, with 8 bases separating them. CDR3 coding DNA: TGTGCCAGCAGTTTTATTCGGGATCAGCCCCAGCATTTT. This encodes CASSFIRDQPQHF.

This clone is a singleton in its sample. The chain couples TRBV9 to TRBJ1-4; 8 bases line up with TRBD1. Germline lookup yields CDR1 SGDLS and CDR2 YYNGEE. The junction had 4 bases not matched to a gene; V was cut back by 0 bases and J by 6 bases. CDR3 length: 15 amino acids. The CDR3 is CASSVEGTGYEKLFF. The CDR3 region has the DNA TGTGCCAGCAGCGTAGAGGGGACAGGTTATGAAAAACTGTTTTTT.

J is TRBJ2-3 and V is TRBV12-3 or TRBV12-4; TRBD1 matches at 7 bases. The CDR3 contains 13 residues. With 4 bases clipped from V and 8 bases from J, the junction kept 6 bases outside the gene matches. Here the CDR3 DNA reads TGTGCCAGCAGTTCTCCCAGGGGGTCTACGCAGTATTTT. It codes for CASSSPRGSTQYF.

To note about this clone: The sample has other DNA sequences that encode this CDR3 too. The chain employs TRBV6-5 and TRBJ1-1, with D unresolved. The CDR3 spans 13 residues. Trimming pared 0 bases from V and 1 base from J, leaving 3 bases between. Germline lookup yields CDR1 MNHEY and CDR2 SVGAGI. CDR3 nucleotide sequence: TGTGCCAGCAGTTACTCGAGGAACACTGAAGCTTTCTTT. This codes for CASSYSRNTEAFF.

The chain employs TRBV5-1 and TRBJ1-5; D is unclear. This CDR3 spans 16 amino acids. V was clipped by 4 bases and J by 0 bases, with 14 bases between them. Per the germline V gene, CDR1 is SGHRS and CDR2 is YFSETQ. CDR3 bases: TGCGCCAGCAGCCCGGACGGGATTAATAGCAATCAGCCCCAGCATTTT. It codes for CASSPDGINSNQPQHF.

Relative to its sample, this clone is medium-sized. The V call is TRBV7-9, the J call TRBJ2-6, with D tentatively TRBD1 or TRBD2 (5 bases each). CDR1 SEHNR and CDR2 FQNEAQ come from the germline V gene (reference sequence). The CDR3 consists of 15 residues. V shed 5 bases and J shed 1 base, with 9 bases lying between them. CDR3 protein: CASSRDQSGANVLTF. The CDR3 DNA sequence: TGTGCCAGCAGCAGGGACCAATCTGGGGCCAACGTCCTGACTTTC.

The chain recombines TRBV5-1 with TRBJ2-7, with TRBD2 identical over 8 bases. CDR3 length: 14 amino acids. Germline V lookup: CDR1 SGHRS, CDR2 YFSETQ. Trimming took 1 base from V and 5 from J; bases not matched to a gene: 5. This chain's CDR3 is CASSLIAGRDEQYF. The CDR3 DNA reads TGCGCCAGCAGCTTGATAGCGGGGAGGGACGAGCAGTACTTC.

This sequence joins TRBV19 and TRBJ2-2; the match to TRBD2 covers 7 bases. From germline, CDR1 is LNHDA and CDR2 SQIVND (reference sequence). The V and J ends lost 7 bases and 4 bases, in that order; junction bases with no gene match: 12. The CDR3 is 16 amino acids. CDR3 in amino acids: CASTPRPAGFTGELFF. CDR3 in DNA: TGTGCCAGTACCCCAAGGCCAGCGGGGTTCACCGGGGAGCTGTTTTTT.

The chain recombines TRBV2 with TRBJ2-1, with D unresolved. Trimming left V 6 bases short and J 2 bases short, with 17 bases between. CDR1 and CDR2 from the germline V gene are SNHLY and FYNNEI. The CDR3 contains 16 residues. CDR3 in amino acids: CASRESQVLAYNEQFF. CDR3 coding DNA: TGTGCCAGCAGAGAAAGCCAGGTTCTCGCCTACAATGAGCAGTTCTTC.

This clone was recorded once. The chain has TRBV5-4 and TRBJ2-7; no clear D gene. The CDR3 contains 15 residues. Germline V gives CDR1 SGHNT, CDR2 YYREEE (reference sequence). Between the trimmed V and J ends, which lost 0 bases and 0 bases, there was a span of 10 bases. This CDR3 is CASSLEAVSSYEQYF. The DNA for the CDR3 is TGTGCCAGCAGCTTGGAGGCAGTCAGCTCCTACGAGCAGTACTTC.

The table lists this clone with a few counts. The chain has TRBV2 and TRBJ1-6; tentative D call: TRBD1 (6 bases). Germline CDR1 SNHLY, CDR2 FYNNEI. The CDR3 is 15 amino acids. V was clipped by 6 bases and J by 12 bases, with 21 bases between them. The CDR3 protein is CASRVRDTQIRPLHF. CDR3 bases: TGTGCCAGCAGGGTACGGGACACTCAGATACGACCCCTCCACTTT.